The clone carrying this TCR beta chain was counted ten times or more. What it binds is unknown. These data come from a study of read filtering for tumor transcriptome and immune sequencing. As for the study in general: DNase treatment preceded whole-transcriptome library preparation.

Trimming stripped 6 bases from V and 1 base from J, with 9 bases between. The CDR3 covers 12 residues. Germline loops: CDR1 DFQATT, CDR2 SNEGSKA (reference sequence). Overall study findings and caveats: Around 80% of IR-seq clonotypes had a single read, yet these held roughly 3.7% of reads. The sorted CD138-negative fraction was a mixed bone marrow immune population, not purified T cells. RNA-seq captured clonotypes less deeply and reliably than IR-seq.

The library was built from approximately 400 ng RNA with molecular barcoded adaptors for alpha/delta and beta/gamma chains. MiXCR, applied by TCRdb to the reads, yields one record per CDR3 protein. The table has roughly 93,000 distinct CDR3 sequences, 20% to 25% seen once; the top ten hold about an eighth. Source material: a population of CD138-negative cells sorted from bone marrow. The chain couples TRBV20-1 to TRBJ1-1; D unclear. The TCR was taken from a donor aged 40 or over with multiple myeloma. CDR3 nucleotides: TGCAGTGCCCGCAGGAGGAACACTGAAGCTTTCTTT. It yields the protein CSARRRNTEAFF.